A selection of T cell receptor beta chains follows, all from one sample in a study of shared T cell receptors in the human thymus. TCRdb's copy holds only in-frame clones and misses some; the assay was immunoSEQ multiplex PCR. Here the sample spans about 660,000 clones, 70% to 90% being singletons. The same data also contributed to another study, on human thymus T cells.

Source material: thymocytes. The receptor set was obtained from a boy in the first two years of life with a congenital heart defect. CDR3s include the opening cysteine and the closing phenylalanine or tryptophan. D genes are given only for firm matches. A row's size may be missing; if present it is once, few, many or a size class.

v_gene	d_gene	abundance	j_gene	CDR3nt	CDR3aa
TRBV29-1	TRBD1	-	TRBJ1-5	TGCAGCGTTGAACAGGGGGCTAATCAGCCCCAGCATTTT	CSVEQGANQPQHF
TRBV4-1	-	-	TRBJ2-5	TGCGCCAGCAGCTCCCGAATGATTCGGGGGCAAGAGACCCAGTACTTC	CASSSRMIRGQETQYF
TRBV7-3	TRBD2	-	TRBJ2-7	TGTGCCAGCAGCCCAAGTTGGGCCACCGGGGGGGAGCAGTACTTC	CASSPSWATGGEQYF
TRBV5-8	-	-	TRBJ2-5	TGTGCCAGCAGCTTGAAGGTCCTTGGTAGCAACTTC	CASSLKVLGSNF
TRBV20-1	-	-	TRBJ2-3	TGCAGCGCTCGGTCAGATACGCAGTATTTT	CSARSDTQYF
TRBV21-1	-	-	TRBJ1-2	TGTGCCAGCAGCAAGCGGGGGCTCGTCTATGGCTACACCTTC	CASSKRGLVYGYTF
TRBV29-1	TRBD2	-	TRBJ2-2	TGCAGCGTTGTAATCGACGGGAGGGGCGGGGAGCTGTTTTTT	CSVVIDGRGGELFF
TRBV28	TRBD1	-	TRBJ2-7	TGTGCCAGCAGTTTGAGACGGGACAGTGACTACGAGCAGTACTTC	CASSLRRDSDYEQYF
TRBV5-1	-	-	TRBJ2-5	TGCGCCAGCAGCGGGGAGGAAGAGACCCAGTACTTC	CASSGEEETQYF
TRBV7-8	-	-	TRBJ2-5	TGTGCCAGCAGCTTAGCGGGCAGGGAGACCCAGTACTTC	CASSLAGRETQYF
TRBV27	-	once	TRBJ1-1	TGTGCCAGCAGTTTATCGCGGGGGAGGGCTGAAGCTTTCTTT	CASSLSRGRAEAFF
TRBV27	-	-	TRBJ2-3	TGTGCCAGCAGTTTATTCCAGCAGGGATCCGCTACGCAGTATTTT	CASSLFQQGSATQYF
TRBV6-4	-	-	TRBJ2-6	TGTGCCAGCAGTGACTTTCGCTCATCGGGACTGAGAGCCTCTGGGGCCAACGTCCTGACTTTC	CASSDFRSSGLRASGANVLTF
TRBV18	TRBD1	few	TRBJ1-3	TGTGCCAGCTCACCACCGGACAGGGGGGACGGAAACACCATATATTTT	CASSPPDRGDGNTIYF
TRBV10-3	-	-	TRBJ2-1	TGTGCCATCAGTGAGTCCAGGGGACTAATTACTCGGGAGTGGAATGAGCAGTTCTTC	CAISESRGLITREWNEQFF
TRBV6-1	-	-	TRBJ1-4	TGTGCCAGCACCCTCCAGTTCTCGGGAGAAAAACTGTTTTTT	CASTLQFSGEKLFF
TRBV4-3	TRBD1	-	TRBJ2-1	TGCGCCAGCAGCCAGGAGGGCAGCTTCGGGACAGGCTCCTACAATGAGCAGTTCTTC	CASSQEGSFGTGSYNEQFF
TRBV7-9	TRBD2	-	TRBJ2-4	TGTGCCAGCAGCCCGTTAGCGGGAAGGTCCAAAAACATTCAGTACTTC	CASSPLAGRSKNIQYF
TRBV23-1	-	-	TRBJ1-4	TGCGCCAGCAGTCAATCTAAAGGAGGGTTTAATGAAAAACTGTTTTTT	CASSQSKGGFNEKLFF
TRBV2	-	-	TRBJ2-2	TGTGCCAGCATAGGAGAAGGGGTCCACGGGGAGCTGTTTTTT	CASIGEGVHGELFF
TRBV6-5	-	once	TRBJ1-2	TGTGCCAGCAGCCCACAGGGTGGCGGCTACACCTTC	CASSPQGGGYTF
TRBV7-9	-	-	TRBJ1-3	TGTGCCAGCAGCTCAGACTGGACACCCGGAAACACCATATATTTT	CASSSDWTPGNTIYF
TRBV28	-	-	TRBJ2-5	TGTGCCAGCAGTTTGGCGGGGAATGGGGAGACCCAGTACTTC	CASSLAGNGETQYF
TRBV5-6	TRBD1	-	TRBJ1-4	TGTGCCAGCAGCTGGGGACAGGGGAAGGAAAAACTGTTTTTT	CASSWGQGKEKLFF
TRBV6-4	TRBD1	-	TRBJ2-1	TGTGCCAGCAGTGACTCAAAACCGGGACAGGGTGTAAATGAGCAGTTCTTC	CASSDSKPGQGVNEQFF
TRBV27	TRBD1	-	TRBJ1-1	TGTGCCAGCACCAAACAGGGGGCCCCTGAAGCTTTCTTT	CASTKQGAPEAFF
TRBV28	-	-	TRBJ2-7	TGTGCCAGCTCCCAGACCGGACAGATATTCTACGAGCAGTACTTC	CASSQTGQIFYEQYF
TRBV9	TRBD1	-	TRBJ1-3	TGTGCCAGCAGCGTAGGGGACAGGCGTCGATCCTCTGGAAACACCATATATTTT	CASSVGDRRRSSGNTIYF
TRBV7-9	-	-	TRBJ1-5	TGTGCCAGCAGCTTAGGGGGGGTCAATCAGCCCCAGCATTTT	CASSLGGVNQPQHF
TRBV4-1	-	-	TRBJ1-4	TGCGCCAGCAGCCAAGAAATGCATCCCCCCCCGGGACACGATAATGAAAAACTGTTTTTT	CASSQEMHPPPGHDNEKLFF
TRBV5-1	-	few	TRBJ1-3	TGCGCCAGCAGCATAAACTCTGGAAACACCATATATTTT	CASSINSGNTIYF
TRBV11-2	TRBD2	few	TRBJ2-7	TGTGCCAGCAGCCATAAGCGGGAATGGTACGAGCAGTACTTC	CASSHKREWYEQYF
TRBV5-6	-	-	TRBJ1-2	TGTGCCAGCAGCTCTTCGACACCGGCTAACTATGGCTACACCTTC	CASSSSTPANYGYTF
TRBV19	TRBD1	-	TRBJ2-1	TGTGCCAGTAGTATAGGAGGGGACAGGGAAGGGTATGAGCAGTTCTTC	CASSIGGDREGYEQFF
TRBV29-1	-	-	TRBJ2-1	TGCAGCACCCCTGGGGGCTCCAATGAGCAGTTCTTC	CSTPGGSNEQFF
TRBV19	-	once	TRBJ2-7	TGTGCCAGTAGTAGGGGCCGTCCACACCTCTACGAGCAGTACTTC	CASSRGRPHLYEQYF
TRBV27	TRBD2	-	TRBJ2-3	TGTGCCAGCAGTTTCCTCCAGCGGGGATCCACAGATACGCAGTATTTT	CASSFLQRGSTDTQYF
TRBV4-1	-	-	TRBJ2-3	TGCGCCAGCAGCCAAGGCAGGACAGATACGCAGTATTTT	CASSQGRTDTQYF
TRBV7-2	TRBD2	-	TRBJ2-7	TGTGCCAGCAGCTTAAACTGCCCCGGGACTAGCGTCTTGGAGCAGTACTTC	CASSLNCPGTSVLEQYF
TRBV7-3	TRBD1	-	TRBJ1-1	TGTGCCAGCAGCTCCGGGACAGTGAACACTGAAGCTTTCTTT	CASSSGTVNTEAFF